One sample yielded the 6 T cell receptor beta chains listed below, sequenced in a study of cytomegalovirus exposure and HLA in healthy donors. Assay used: immunoSEQ multiplex PCR; TCRdb lists only in-frame clones, some missing. The data contain 200,000 to 300,000 clones, approximately 83% of them singletons. The specimen was PBMCs. The source of these receptors is a woman in her twenties or thirties in good health and CMV-seropositive.

This chain uses TRBV7-2 with TRBJ1-2; no firm D call. Germline CDR1 and CDR2: SGHTA and FQGNSA. Trimming pared 1 base from V and 2 bases from J, leaving 5 bases between. The CDR3 is made up of 13 amino acids. The CDR3 DNA follows: TGTGCCAGCAGCTTAGATGGCAACTATGGCTACACCTTC. It is translated as CASSLDGNYGYTF.

This chain uses TRBV7-2 with TRBJ2-7, with 9 bases matching TRBD2. The CDR3 has 15 residues. Germline trimming cut 1 base from V and 2 bases from J; bases unmatched to any gene: 3. In germline, CDR1 is SGHTA, CDR2 FQGNSA. The CDR3 region has the DNA TGTGCCAGCAGCTTAGAGCGGGAGGTCCCCTACGAGCAGTACTTC. Translated: CASSLEREVPYEQYF.

This chain joins TRBV5-1 and TRBJ2-7; 12 bases are a match to TRBD2. CDR3 size: 16 residues. The J segment lost 5 bases and the V segment lost 5 bases, leaving 11 bases of the junction unmatched. Germline values: CDR1 SGHRS, CDR2 YFSETQ. The CDR3 sequence is CASRSGTSGRSHEQYF. The CDR3 bases are TGCGCCAGCAGGTCCGGGACTAGCGGGCGTTCCCACGAGCAGTACTTC. Variable domain in full (rest from reference TRBV5-1 and TRBJ2-7): KAGVTQTPRYLIKTRGQQVTLSCSPISGHRSVSWYQQTPGQGLQFLFEYFSETQRNKGNFPGRFSGRQFSNSRSEMNVSTLELGDSALYLCASRSGTSGRSHEQYFGPGTRLTVT.

The rearrangement uses TRBV9 and TRBJ2-6; no clear D gene. Germline loops: CDR1 SGDLS, CDR2 YYNGEE. The V end was cut by 5 bases, the J end by 0 bases, with 9 bases between. The CDR3 length is 15 residues. In DNA form, the CDR3 reads TGTGCCAGCAGGGAAACAGACTCTGGGGCCAACGTCCTGACTTTC. Its protein product is CASRETDSGANVLTF.

The chain links TRBV5-4 to TRBJ2-7; TRBD1 is a possible D gene (5 bases). Per the germline V gene, CDR1 is SGHNT and CDR2 is YYREEE (reference sequence). The CDR3 has 14 amino acids. Trimming pared 9 bases from V and 0 bases from J, leaving 16 bases between. Here the CDR3 DNA reads TGTGCCACCACAGGACACCAGAACTCCTACGAGCAGTACTTC. As protein: CATTGHQNSYEQYF.

The rearrangement links TRBV10-3 to TRBJ2-6; D might be TRBD2 (5 bases). In germline, CDR1 is ENHRY, CDR2 SYGVKD. Deletions cut 7 bases from V and 6 bases from J, with 16 bases between. The CDR3 has 15 residues. As DNA, the CDR3 is TGTGCCATCATGTCGGGATTTGGTTCGGCCAACGTCCTGACTTTC. It specifies CAIMSGFGSANVLTF.